This T cell receptor (beta chain) appears in the sequencing data of a study of regulatory T cells in long-lasting Graves disease. Researchers made TCR beta libraries by using iRepertoire HTBI primers and running Arm-PCR on CDR3 regions. TCRdb independently ran MiXCR on the multiplex PCR reads; one entry per CDR3 protein. The table includes approximately 400,000 distinct CDR3 sequences, more than 12% detected once. V was clipped by 0 bases and J by 4 bases, with 16 bases between them. The CDR3 runs to 16 residues. Germline values: CDR1 SGHNT, CDR2 YYREEE (reference sequence). Time point described: newly diagnosed GD, antithyroid drugs for less than 3 months. Isolated PBMC RNA provided the starting material for the TCR library. On this clonotype: Its specificity is unknown.

The study's findings and limits: Among persistent patients, a larger number of public clonotypes were shared (roughly 2,700) than among newly diagnosed patients (about 1,000). Gene preferences differed: TRBV28, TRBJ1-2, TRBJ2-5 in persistent cases.

In addition, the sample was reused for a study of T cells in Graves' hyperthyroidism and ophthalmopathy. This second study says: Using the HTBI primer set, a first-round RT-PCR was run on the TCR CDR3.

The V call is TRBV5-4, the J call TRBJ1-1; D call uncertain. The source of this sequence is a woman between 25 and 40 years old with Graves disease. This sample comprised peripheral blood mononuclear cells (PBMCs), obtained at new diagnosis, from a patient treated with antithyroid drugs. CDR3 in amino acids: CASSLGERVGGTEAFF. The CDR3 DNA reads TGTGCCAGCAGCTTGGGGGAGAGGGTTGGTGGCACTGAAGCTTTCTTT.